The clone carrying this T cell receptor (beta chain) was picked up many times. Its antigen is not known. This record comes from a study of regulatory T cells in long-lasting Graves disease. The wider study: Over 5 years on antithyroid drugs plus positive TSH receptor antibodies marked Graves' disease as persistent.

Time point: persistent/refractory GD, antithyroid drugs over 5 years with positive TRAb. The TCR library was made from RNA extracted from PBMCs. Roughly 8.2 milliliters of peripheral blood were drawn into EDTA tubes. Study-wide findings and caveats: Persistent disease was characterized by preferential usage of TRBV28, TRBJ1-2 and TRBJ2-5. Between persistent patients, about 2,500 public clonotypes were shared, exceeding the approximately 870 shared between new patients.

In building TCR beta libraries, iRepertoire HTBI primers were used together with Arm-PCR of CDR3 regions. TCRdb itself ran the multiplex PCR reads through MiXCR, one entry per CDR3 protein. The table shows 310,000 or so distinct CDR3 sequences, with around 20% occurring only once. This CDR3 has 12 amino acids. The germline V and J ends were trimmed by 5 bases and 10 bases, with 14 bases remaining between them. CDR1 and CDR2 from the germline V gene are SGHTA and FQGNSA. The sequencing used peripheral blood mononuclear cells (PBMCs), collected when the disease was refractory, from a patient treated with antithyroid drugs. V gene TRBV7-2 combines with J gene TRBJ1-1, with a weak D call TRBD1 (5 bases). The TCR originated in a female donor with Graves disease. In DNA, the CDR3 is TGTGCCAGCAGCCTATACGGGGACCGAGCTTTCTTT. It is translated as CASSLYGDRAFF.